These 15 T cell receptor beta chains were all obtained from the same sample, sequenced in a study of blood T cell repertoires in COVID-19. Only in-frame clones appear in the TCRdb table, and some are missing; sequencing was by immunoSEQ multiplex PCR. Here the sample spans around 110,000 clones, roughly four fifths being singletons. Specimen: peripheral blood. Every receptor here comes from a woman aged 55-70 years with acute or convalescent COVID-19.

V and J are TRBV6-5 and TRBJ2-7, with 7 bases that match TRBD1. The CDR3 spans 14 residues. Germline values: CDR1 MNHEY, CDR2 SVGAGI. V was clipped by 6 bases and J by 4 bases; unmatched bases: 9. CDR3 protein: CASRARDSGYEQYF. The DNA for the CDR3 is TGTGCCAGCAGGGCAAGGGACAGCGGATACGAGCAGTACTTC.

The rearrangement joins TRBV27 to TRBJ1-6; D may be TRBD1 (5 bases). CDR1 is MNHEY and CDR2 is SMNVEV in the germline V gene (reference sequence). Trimming left V 7 bases short and J 8 bases short, with 12 bases between. CDR3 size: 13 residues. The CDR3 loop reads CASTPSGYSPLHF. The CDR3, as DNA: TGTGCCAGCACCCCCTCAGGGTATTCACCCCTCCACTTT.

This clone was seen a single time. The rearrangement joins TRBV19 to TRBJ1-5; D ambiguous. Germline values: CDR1 LNHDA, CDR2 SQIVND (reference sequence). Trimming left V 4 bases short and J 7 bases short, with 11 bases between. The CDR3 sequence is 13 residues long. The CDR3 sequence: CASSRSTGQPQHF. The CDR3 DNA reads as TGTGCCAGTAGTAGGTCGACGGGACAGCCCCAGCATTTT.

This chain joins TRBV5-8 and TRBJ1-5; no clear D. The length of the CDR3 is 15 residues. V was shortened by 0 bases and J by 1 base, with 8 bases between the two germline ends. Per the germline V gene, CDR1 is SGHTS and CDR2 is YDEGEE. CDR3 region: CASSLEERSNQPQHF. The CDR3 region has the DNA TGTGCCAGCAGCTTGGAAGAGCGGAGCAATCAGCCCCAGCATTTT.

CDR3 DNA: TGTGCCAGCAGCTTAGCGGGGCGTGGAAACACCATATATTTT. Its translation: CASSLAGRGNTIYF. The chain is built from TRBV7-2 and TRBJ1-3; perhaps TRBD1 as D (5 bases). Trimming took 0 bases from V and 3 from J, leaving 6 bases between them. Germline lookup yields CDR1 SGHTA and CDR2 FQGNSA. This CDR3 is built from 14 residues.

This chain links TRBV19 with TRBJ2-1; 8 positions agree with TRBD2. V lost 3 bases to trimming and J lost 7 bases; unmatched junction nucleotides: 5. The CDR3 sequence is 14 residues long. Looked up from germline, CDR1 is LNHDA and CDR2 is SQIVND (reference sequence). CDR3: CASSIQREINEQFF. CDR3 DNA sequence: TGTGCCAGTAGTATCCAGCGGGAGATTAATGAGCAGTTCTTC.

V is TRBV29-1 and J is TRBJ2-5, with D unresolved. The CDR3 totals 13 residues. V gave up 4 bases and J gave up 1 base, with 10 bases separating them. Per germline, CDR1 SQVTM and CDR2 ANQGSEA. This chain's CDR3 is CSVVRPPQETQYF. The CDR3 nucleotides read TGCAGCGTTGTCAGGCCACCCCAAGAGACCCAGTACTTC.

The rearrangement links TRBV5-6 to TRBJ1-2, with 8 nucleotides matching TRBD1. The germline V gene has CDR1 SGHDT and CDR2 YYEEEE. The CDR3 loop spans 15 amino acids. Unmatched junction bases numbered 8, after V lost 4 bases and J lost 3 bases. The CDR3 reads CASSTPGQEDYGYTF. The CDR3 region has the DNA TGTGCCAGCAGCACGCCGGGACAGGAGGACTATGGCTACACCTTC. The full variable domain, rest sourced from reference TRBV5-6 and TRBJ1-2, is DAGVTQSPTHLIKTRGQQVTLRCSPKSGHDTVSWYQQALGQGPQFIFQYYEEEERQRGNFPDRFSGHQFPNYSSELNVNALLLGDSALYLCASSTPGQEDYGYTFGSGTRLTVV.

The rearrangement joins TRBV15 to TRBJ2-2; 11 bases line up with TRBD2. There are 17 residues in the CDR3. The germline gives CDR1 LNHNV, CDR2 YYDKDF (reference sequence). V lost 2 bases to trimming and J lost 3 bases; unmatched junction nucleotides: 5. The CDR3 reads CATSRRLAGPYTGELFF. The CDR3 nucleotides read TGTGCCACCAGCAGACGACTAGCGGGACCGTACACCGGGGAGCTGTTTTTT.

The V and J genes are TRBV5-1 and TRBJ2-2; 8 nucleotides match TRBD1. Germline values: CDR1 SGHRS, CDR2 YFSETQ. This CDR3 contains 17 residues. V shed 3 bases and J 2 bases; nucleotides not matched to a gene: 9. CDR3 sequence reads: CASSSNSGTGNTGELFF. The CDR3 nucleotides are TGCGCCAGCAGCTCAAACTCCGGGACAGGTAACACCGGGGAGCTGTTTTTT.

This clone turned up a few times. The chain has TRBV18 and TRBJ1-6; TRBD1 matches 7 bases. CDR1 and CDR2 (germline): KGHSH, LQKENI. The CDR3 spans 17 residues. V lost 4 bases and J lost 7; bases outside the gene matches: 13. The CDR3 loop reads CASSLSANGRGNSPLHF. As DNA, the CDR3 is TGTGCCAGCTCACTCTCGGCGAACGGCAGGGGGAATTCACCCCTCCACTTT.

The DNA for the CDR3 is TGTGCCAGCAGTTTATTACGGGACAGGGGTAGCTACACCTTC. Translation: CASSLLRDRGSYTF. The chain combines TRBV28 with TRBJ1-2; 10 nucleotides match TRBD1. After removal of 1 base from V and 9 bases from J, the junction contained 5 bases not matched to a gene. In germline, CDR1 is MDHEN, CDR2 SYDVKM. This CDR3 spans 14 amino acids.

V is TRBV5-8 and J is TRBJ2-5; unclear D gene. The CDR3 is 15 amino acids. The germline V and J ends were trimmed by 4 bases and 1 base, with 14 bases remaining between them. Germline CDR1 and CDR2: SGHTS and YDEGEE. Here the CDR3 DNA reads TGTGCCAGCAGCCGCTACCCCTCTTCCCAAGAGACCCAGTACTTC. Translating gives CASSRYPSSQETQYF.

This chain uses TRBV19 with TRBJ1-4; D ambiguous. V shed 3 bases and J shed 0 bases, with 11 bases lying between them. Germline V CDR1 and CDR2: LNHDA, SQIVND (reference sequence). This CDR3 region has 16 residues. The CDR3 sequence is CASSISGSSTNEKLFF. Written as DNA, the CDR3 is TGTGCCAGTAGTATCTCAGGTTCCTCAACTAATGAAAAACTGTTTTTT. The full variable domain, with the rest looked up from reference TRBV19 and TRBJ1-4, is DGGITQSPKYLFRKEGQNVTLSCEQNLNHDAMYWYRQDPGQGLRLIYYSQIVNDFQKGDIAEGYSVSREKKESFPLTVTSAQKNPTAFYLCASSISGSSTNEKLFFGSGTQLSVL.

This clone was observed a handful of times. This sequence joins TRBV30 and TRBJ1-2; D gene ambiguous. The CDR3 runs to 12 residues. Germline V CDR1 and CDR2: GTSNPN, SVGIG (reference sequence). V was clipped by 2 bases and J by 2 bases, with 6 bases between them. CDR3 nucleotides: TGTGCCTGGAGTCCTCAGAACTATGGCTACACCTTC. Amino acids: CAWSPQNYGYTF.